This paragraph reports one T cell receptor beta chain. The antigen is unknown. The sample is drawn from a study of beta chain features in type 1 diabetes. Germline V gene lookup returns CDR1 GTSNPN and CDR2 SVGIG (reference sequence). V was trimmed by 4 bases and J by 8 bases, leaving 9 bases between them. The CDR3 consists of 11 residues. The sequenced template was cDNA made from the entire isolated RNA. TCRdb keeps only in-frame clones here, not all; method: immunoSEQ multiplex PCR. This sample yields 200,000 to 300,000 clones, of which about 70% are seen a single time; about 0.051% belongs to the top ten. Regarding the study as a whole: Any role of HLA type in TCRB rearrangement remained unresolved here. In the patient group, naive, central memory and Treg TCRB repertoires seemed more alike than in the healthy donor group.

Sequencing was carried out using naive CD4+ T cells from blood. V and J are TRBV30 and TRBJ2-4; D unresolved. The clonotype was recovered from a man younger than 45 in good health. The CDR3 protein is CAWMAEDIQYF. CDR3 nucleotide sequence: TGTGCCTGGATGGCGGAAGACATTCAGTACTTC.